This T cell receptor beta chain was documented in a study of response to subunit inactivated influenza vaccine (dated by TCRdb to 2017 to 2018). In terms of the full investigation: The study used deep quantitative T cell receptor repertoire profiling to track responses to a trivalent subunit inactivated influenza vaccine. What the study reported, not specific to this receptor: It was suggested by the authors that each seasonal influenza vaccination may recruit only a limited number of new T cells.

This clonotype turned up a few times. Which antigen it targets is not known. No qualities accompany the bases; no much larger clone lies one base away. The method was RT-PCR. The sequencing machine was an Illumina HiSeq 2500. The raw public reads went through TCRdb reprocessing: fastp at Q25, MiXCR clone calling, in-frame beta chains kept. Each CDR3 protein appears once, grouped with its most common genes and DNA. The sample data list 500,000 to 650,000 distinct CDR3 sequences, and approximately 7.7% of these were observed just once. The ten largest clonotypes hold over 10% of the sample. The germline V gene yields SGHVS for CDR1 and FNYEAQ for CDR2. The CDR3 numbers 17 residues from cysteine through phenylalanine. The DNA shown is the 51-base CDR3, in frame from base 1. The V end gives up 4 bases and the J end 0 bases, leaving 9 bases in the junction not matched to a gene.

The receptor was derived from a man between 50 and 69 years old who received an inactivated influenza vaccine. Donor details come from another sample of the same person, matched by shared clones. The V and J segments used are TRBV7-6 and TRBJ2-1, and TRBD1 matches 7 of the central bases. Sequencing used PBMCs from blood, obtained roughly 24 months after vaccination. This receptor has the CDR3 CASSSPRTGGSYNEQFF. The DNA is TGTGCCAGCAGCTCACCCCGGACAGGCGGCTCCTACAATGAGCAGTTCTTC.